This T cell receptor beta chain was captured by sequencing in a study of T-cell reconstitution after alpha-beta-depleted transplantation in children. For TCRbeta, the library was prepared with unique molecular identifiers. TCRdb processed the PCR reads anew with MiXCR; each CDR3 protein has one entry. The sample consists of hundreds of thousands of distinct CDR3 sequences, roughly 13% of them appearing once. Study-wide results and limits: It was reported that alpha-beta T cells came from several hundred expanded graft clones (about two months after transplant).

V was shortened by 5 bases and J by 2 bases, with 14 bases between the two germline ends. The CDR3 length is 15 residues. Germline CDR1 reads ENHRY; CDR2 reads SYGVKD. On this clonotype itself: The target antigen is unknown.

This sequence originates from a male patient younger than 18 who had a stem cell transplant for acute myeloid leukemia, so the T cells may come from the graft donor. Source: PBMCs, mostly from graft donor cells, taken 360 days after TCRalphabeta/CD19-depleted stem cell transplant. The chain links TRBV10-3 to TRBJ2-3; D unresolved. DNA for the CDR3: TGTGCCATCAGTTACGGACGGCAGATCACAGATACGCAGTATTTT. Translating it yields CAISYGRQITDTQYF.